The subject of this entry is one T cell receptor (beta chain). The clone's antigen remains unknown. Nothing much larger sits one base from this clone, and base qualities are not available. From the cysteine through the phenylalanine, the CDR3 covers 16 amino acids. Only the CDR3 DNA is retained, 48 bases long and in frame from the first base. Sequences SGHTA (CDR1) and FQGNSA (CDR2) are obtained from the germline V gene. V is clipped by 6 bases and J by 0 bases, and the sequence between their germline boundaries is 18 bases long. This sample is drawn from a study of blood T cell repertoires in COVID-19 (dated by TCRdb to the early 2020s). For the wider study: Samples from collaborators originated in the United States, Italy and Spain and spanned both the acute and convalescent phases of COVID-19. The prospective study material was composed of cDNA or gDNA derived from T cells, B-cell-depleted T cells, or PBMCs. The dataset comprised deeply sampled blood TCRbeta repertoires from subjects exposed to, actively infected with, or recovered from COVID-19. The repertoires were released in a freely available public database meant as a resource for research on the immune response to SARS-CoV-2. Samples came from the ongoing ImmuneRACE study (first 160 participants) plus 1,254 subjects from 6 global collaborators. A de-identified subject ID, COVID-19 status, age in years and sex were almost always included in the sample metadata. Where available, HLA class I and class II types were taken from metadata supplied by the sample provider and were not determined by assay-based typing.

TCRbeta CDR3 regions were amplified from genomic DNA using the immunoSEQ Assay, a bias-controlled multiplex PCR. Concerning the study's data processing: The number of nucleated cells in each sample was estimated by amplification of reference gene primers within the assay. To quantify the absolute abundance of each unique TCRbeta CDR3 rearrangement, sequence reads were collapsed and filtered. For each sample, productive Simpson clonality was calculated by taking the square root of Simpson's diversity index across productive rearrangements. This immuneACCESS table, as held by TCRdb, lists in-frame sequences with V and J called but not all clones. Of the missing ones, under half trace to an unresolved V gene in checked studies; the others have no known cause. V and J calls and clone size are as listed in that table; D and trimming were resolved from the DNA. Here the sample has approximately 94,000 clones; about 79% occur a single time. In total, the top ten clones hold around a quarter of the sample.

Broader findings and caveats from the paper: The quantity of clinical and demographic metadata differed by source and by participant and was supplied without curation.

Collaborating institutions collected whole blood in K2EDTA tubes following their own protocols. For TCRbeta analysis, collaborators shipped samples in one of three forms: frozen whole blood, isolated PBMCs, or DNA extracted from either of those sample types. The chain employs TRBV7-2 and TRBJ2-7; a tentative D call is TRBD2 (6 bases match). The receptor comes from a man in his sixties with acute or convalescent COVID-19. The sequenced material came from peripheral blood. The nucleotides read TGTGCCAGCAGGCCCGGGAGAGGCCAAAGCTCCTACGAGCAGTACTTC. Its coded protein is CASRPGRGQSSYEQYF.